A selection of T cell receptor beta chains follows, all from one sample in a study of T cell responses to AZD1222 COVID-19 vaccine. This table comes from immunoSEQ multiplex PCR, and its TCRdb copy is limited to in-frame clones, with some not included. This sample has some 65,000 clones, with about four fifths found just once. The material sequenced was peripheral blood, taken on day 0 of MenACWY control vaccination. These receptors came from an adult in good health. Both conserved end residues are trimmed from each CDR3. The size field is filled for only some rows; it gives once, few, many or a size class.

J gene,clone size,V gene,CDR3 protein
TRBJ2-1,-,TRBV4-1,ASSQIGRNEQF
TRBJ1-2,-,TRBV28,ASSLRGAFYGYT
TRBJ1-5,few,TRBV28,ASSPWGSNQPQH
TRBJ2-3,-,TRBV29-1,SVDWGQADTQY
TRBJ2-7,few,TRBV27,ASSLSPAAYEQY
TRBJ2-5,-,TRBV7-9,ASSPGGARLSPQETQY
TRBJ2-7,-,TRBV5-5,ASSLAGQEFYEQY
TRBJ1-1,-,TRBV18,ASSQTRGASNTEAF
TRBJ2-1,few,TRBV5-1,ASSLTSGSYNEQF
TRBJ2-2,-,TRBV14,ASSQGRTSVGTGELF
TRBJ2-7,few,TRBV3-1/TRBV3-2,ASSHRQGQEEQY
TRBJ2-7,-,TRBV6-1,ASTPGTSYEQY
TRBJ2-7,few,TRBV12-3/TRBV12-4,ASSSRGQGEQY
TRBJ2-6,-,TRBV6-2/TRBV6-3,ASSSPLWQGSSGGANVLT
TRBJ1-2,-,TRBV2,ASKKGRDEGYT
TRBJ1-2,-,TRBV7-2,ASSLTGGTGGHYGYT
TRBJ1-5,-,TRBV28,ASSLSRFNQPQH
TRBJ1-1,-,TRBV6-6,ASVLNPDGEAF
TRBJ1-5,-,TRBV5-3,ARTPQISNQPQH
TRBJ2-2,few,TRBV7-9,ASSQDRVHTGELF